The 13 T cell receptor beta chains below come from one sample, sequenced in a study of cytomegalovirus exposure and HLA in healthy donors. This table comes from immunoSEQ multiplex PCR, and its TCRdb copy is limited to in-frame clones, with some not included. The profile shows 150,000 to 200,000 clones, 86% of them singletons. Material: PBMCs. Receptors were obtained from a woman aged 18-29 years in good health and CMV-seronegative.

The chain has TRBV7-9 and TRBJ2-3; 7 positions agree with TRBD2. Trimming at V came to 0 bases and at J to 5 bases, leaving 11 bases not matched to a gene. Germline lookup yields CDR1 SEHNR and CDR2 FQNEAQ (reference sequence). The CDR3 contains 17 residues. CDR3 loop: CASSLARTSARGDTQYF. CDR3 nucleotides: TGTGCCAGCAGCTTAGCTCGCACTAGCGCCCGAGGAGATACGCAGTATTTT.

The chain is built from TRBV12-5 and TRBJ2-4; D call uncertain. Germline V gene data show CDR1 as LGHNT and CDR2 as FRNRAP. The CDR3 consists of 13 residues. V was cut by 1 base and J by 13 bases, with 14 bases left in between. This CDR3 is CASGLGAGSLQYF. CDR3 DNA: TGTGCTAGTGGTTTGGGAGCCGGGTCCCTACAGTACTTC.

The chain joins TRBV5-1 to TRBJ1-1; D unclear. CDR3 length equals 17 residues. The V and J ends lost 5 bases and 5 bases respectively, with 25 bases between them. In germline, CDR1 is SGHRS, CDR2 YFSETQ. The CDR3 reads CASRSDLRREYGTEAFF. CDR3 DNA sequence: TGCGCCAGCAGGTCGGACCTTAGAAGGGAGTATGGTACTGAAGCTTTCTTT.

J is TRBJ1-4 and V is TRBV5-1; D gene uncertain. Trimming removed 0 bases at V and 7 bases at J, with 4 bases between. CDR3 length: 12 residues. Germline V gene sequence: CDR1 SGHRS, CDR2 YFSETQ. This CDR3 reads CASSLAVEKLFF. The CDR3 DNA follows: TGCGCCAGCAGCTTGGCTGTTGAAAAACTGTTTTTT.

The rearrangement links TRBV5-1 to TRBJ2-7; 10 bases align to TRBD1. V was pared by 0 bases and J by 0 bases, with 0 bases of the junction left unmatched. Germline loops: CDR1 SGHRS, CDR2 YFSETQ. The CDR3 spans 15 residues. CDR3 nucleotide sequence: TGCGCCAGCAGCTTGGGGACAGGGGGCTCCTACGAGCAGTACTTC. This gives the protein CASSLGTGGSYEQYF.

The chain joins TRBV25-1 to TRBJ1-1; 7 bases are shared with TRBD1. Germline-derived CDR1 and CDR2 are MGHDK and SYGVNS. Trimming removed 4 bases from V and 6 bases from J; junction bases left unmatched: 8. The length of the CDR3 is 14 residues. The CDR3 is CASSVGQKVAEAFF. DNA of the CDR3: TGTGCCAGCAGTGTGGGACAGAAGGTAGCTGAAGCTTTCTTT.

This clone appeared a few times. The chain's CDR3 is CASSAVRTGSHYGYTF. The DNA of the CDR3 is TGTGCCAGCAGTGCAGTGAGGACAGGGTCACACTATGGCTACACCTTC. The chain combines TRBV2 with TRBJ1-2; 8 positions agree with TRBD1. The V segment lost 4 bases and the J segment 3 bases; nucleotides outside the gene matches: 10. The CDR3 has 16 amino acids. Looked up from germline, CDR1 is SNHLY and CDR2 is FYNNEI.

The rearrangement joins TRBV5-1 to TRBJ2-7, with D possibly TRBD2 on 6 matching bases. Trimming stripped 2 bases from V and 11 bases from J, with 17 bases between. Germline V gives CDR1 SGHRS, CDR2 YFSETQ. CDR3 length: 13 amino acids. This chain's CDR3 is CASSLGGVQSEYF. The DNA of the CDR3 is TGCGCCAGCAGCTTAGGAGGGGTTCAGTCGGAGTACTTC.

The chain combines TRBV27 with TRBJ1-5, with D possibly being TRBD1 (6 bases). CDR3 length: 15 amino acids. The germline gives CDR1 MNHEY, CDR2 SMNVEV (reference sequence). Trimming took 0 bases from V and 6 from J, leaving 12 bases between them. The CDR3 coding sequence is TGTGCCAGCAGTTTATCGGGGGGGGGCCGTCAGCCCCAGCATTTT. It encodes CASSLSGGGRQPQHF.

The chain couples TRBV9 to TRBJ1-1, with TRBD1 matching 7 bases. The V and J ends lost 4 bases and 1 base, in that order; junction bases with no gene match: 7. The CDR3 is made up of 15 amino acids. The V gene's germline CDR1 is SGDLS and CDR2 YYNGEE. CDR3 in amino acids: CASSLRDRKNTEAFF. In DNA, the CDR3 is TGTGCCAGCAGCTTGCGGGACAGAAAGAACACTGAAGCTTTCTTT.

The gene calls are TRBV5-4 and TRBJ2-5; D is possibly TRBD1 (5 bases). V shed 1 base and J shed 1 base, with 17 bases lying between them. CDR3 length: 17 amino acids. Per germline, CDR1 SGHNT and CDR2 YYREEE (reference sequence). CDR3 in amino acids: CASSLKVTGSGQETQYF. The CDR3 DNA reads TGTGCCAGCAGCTTGAAGGTCACAGGATCAGGCCAAGAGACCCAGTACTTC.

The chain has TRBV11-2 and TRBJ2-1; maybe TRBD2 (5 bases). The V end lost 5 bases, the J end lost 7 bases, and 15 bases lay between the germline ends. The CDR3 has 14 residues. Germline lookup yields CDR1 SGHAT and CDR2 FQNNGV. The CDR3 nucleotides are TGTGCCAGCAGCCCGATTAGTGAGGGAAATGAGCAGTTCTTC. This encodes CASSPISEGNEQFF.

The CDR3 loop reads CASSVGTGVNEQYF. CDR3 DNA: TGTGCCAGCAGCGTAGGTACAGGGGTGAACGAGCAGTACTTC. The V gene is TRBV9, the J gene TRBJ2-7; TRBD1 matches 7 bases. The CDR3 runs 14 residues. CDR1 and CDR2 from the germline V gene are SGDLS and YYNGEE. The V gene end was trimmed by 0 bases and the J gene end by 5 bases; junction bases not matched to a gene: 5.